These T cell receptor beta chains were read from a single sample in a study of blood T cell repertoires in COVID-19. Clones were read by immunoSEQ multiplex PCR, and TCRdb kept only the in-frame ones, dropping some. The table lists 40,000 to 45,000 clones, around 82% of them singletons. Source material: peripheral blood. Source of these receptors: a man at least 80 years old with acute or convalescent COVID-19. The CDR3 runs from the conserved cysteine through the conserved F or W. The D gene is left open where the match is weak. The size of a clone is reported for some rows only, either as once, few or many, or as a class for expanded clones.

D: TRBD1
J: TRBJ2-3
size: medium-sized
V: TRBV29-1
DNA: TGCAGCGTTGAAGGGGCGCAGGGGGCAGGAGCAGATACGCAGTATTTT
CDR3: CSVEGAQGAGADTQYF

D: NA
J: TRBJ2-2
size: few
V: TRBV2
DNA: TGTGCCAGCAGCCTCGGGGGAGTCACCGGGGAGCTGTTTTTT
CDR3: CASSLGGVTGELFF

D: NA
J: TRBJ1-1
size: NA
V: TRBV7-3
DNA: TGTGCCAGCAGCTTAATTGCGGGGAACACTGAAGCTTTCTTT
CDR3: CASSLIAGNTEAFF

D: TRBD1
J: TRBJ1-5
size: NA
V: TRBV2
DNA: TGTGCCAGCACCGGACAGGGTAGGGATCAGCCCCAGCATTTT
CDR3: CASTGQGRDQPQHF

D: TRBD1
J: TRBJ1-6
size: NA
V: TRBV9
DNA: TGTGCCAGCAGCGCAGACGGACAGGGGAATTCACCCCTCCACTTT
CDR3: CASSADGQGNSPLHF

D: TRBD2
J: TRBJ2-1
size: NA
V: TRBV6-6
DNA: TGTGCCAGCAGTACAATTGGCGGGGGGGCCAATGAGCAGTTCTTC
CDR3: CASSTIGGGANEQFF

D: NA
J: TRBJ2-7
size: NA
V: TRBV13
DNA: TGTGCCAGCAGCTTAGTGCGGGGCCACTACGAGCAGTACTTC
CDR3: CASSLVRGHYEQYF

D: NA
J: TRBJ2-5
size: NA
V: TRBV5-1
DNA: TGCGTTTCGACAGGGGAGGGCCACCCTGGAGAGACCCAGTACTTC
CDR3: CVSTGEGHPGETQYF

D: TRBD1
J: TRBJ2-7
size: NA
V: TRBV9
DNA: TGTGCCAGCAGCCTAGGGGACAGGAACTACGAGCAGTACTTC
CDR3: CASSLGDRNYEQYF

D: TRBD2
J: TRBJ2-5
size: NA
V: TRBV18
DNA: TGTGCCAGCTCACCACCCCGTAGCGGGGGGACAGAGACCCAGTACTTC
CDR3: CASSPPRSGGTETQYF

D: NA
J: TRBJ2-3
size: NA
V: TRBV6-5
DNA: TGTGCCAGCAGATCGGAGGGGGGGACCGATACGCAGTATTTT
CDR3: CASRSEGGTDTQYF

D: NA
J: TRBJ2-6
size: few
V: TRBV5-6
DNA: TGTGCCAGCAGCTTAGAGGTTGGGGCCAACGTCCTGACTTTC
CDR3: CASSLEVGANVLTF

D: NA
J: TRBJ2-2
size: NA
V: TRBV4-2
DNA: TGTGCCAGCAGCCAAGATATGGCAGGCGGGAAGCTGTTTTTT
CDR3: CASSQDMAGGKLFF

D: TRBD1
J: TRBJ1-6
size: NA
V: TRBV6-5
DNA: TGTGCCATCGGGACAGGGGGATCACCCCTCCACTTT
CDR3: CAIGTGGSPLHF

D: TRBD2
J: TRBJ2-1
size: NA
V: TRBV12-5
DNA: TGTGCTAGTGGTTTGGTACCCGACGGACTAGCGGGACTCCCCTCCTACAATGAGCAGTTCTTC
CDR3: CASGLVPDGLAGLPSYNEQFF

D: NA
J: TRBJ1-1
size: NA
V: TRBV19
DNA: TGTGCCAGTAGTCGTACAGGGCCCATGAACACTGAAGCTTTCTTT
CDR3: CASSRTGPMNTEAFF

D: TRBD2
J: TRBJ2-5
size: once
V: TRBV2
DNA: TGTGCCAGCAAACCATGGGGACTAGCGGGGGCCGTAGGAGAGACCCAGTACTTC
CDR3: CASKPWGLAGAVGETQYF

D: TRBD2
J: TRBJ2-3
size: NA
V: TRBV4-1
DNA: TGCGCCAGCAGCCAGGTTGCGATGACTAGCGGCACAGATACGCAGTATTTT
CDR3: CASSQVAMTSGTDTQYF

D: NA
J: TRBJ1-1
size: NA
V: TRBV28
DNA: TGTGCCAGCAGTCCCCTGGTCGGGGGACGCACTGAAGCTTTCTTT
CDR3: CASSPLVGGRTEAFF

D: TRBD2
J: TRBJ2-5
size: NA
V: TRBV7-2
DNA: TGTGCCAGCAGCCGTGGACTAGCGGGGGGAACGCAAGAGACCCAGTACTTC
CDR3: CASSRGLAGGTQETQYF

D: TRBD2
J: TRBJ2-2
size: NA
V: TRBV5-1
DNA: TGCGCCAGCAGCTTGGGGGCAGCGGGGCCGAACACCGGGGAGCTGTTTTTT
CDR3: CASSLGAAGPNTGELFF

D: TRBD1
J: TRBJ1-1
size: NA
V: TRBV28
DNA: TGTGCCAGCAGTCTCCCGGGACAGGTTCTAAACACTGAAGCTTTCTTT
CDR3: CASSLPGQVLNTEAFF

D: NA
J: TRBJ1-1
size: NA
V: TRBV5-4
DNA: TGTGCCAGCAGCCGTGACCCGACATTGAACACTGAAGCTTTCTTT
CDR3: CASSRDPTLNTEAFF

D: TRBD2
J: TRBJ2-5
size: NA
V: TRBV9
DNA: TGTGCCAGCAGCGTAGGCGGGAGGCTAGGGGAGACCCAGTACTTC
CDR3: CASSVGGRLGETQYF

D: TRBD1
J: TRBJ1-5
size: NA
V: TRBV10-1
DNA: TGCGCCAGCAGTGAAGGCCAACAGGGGAAGGGTCAGCCCCAGCATTTT
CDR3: CASSEGQQGKGQPQHF

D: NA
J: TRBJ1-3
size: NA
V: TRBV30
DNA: TGTGCCTGGAGCCTTGCCGCGGTCTCTGGAAACACCATATATTTT
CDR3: CAWSLAAVSGNTIYF

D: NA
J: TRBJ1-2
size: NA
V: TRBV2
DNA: TGTGCCAGCAGTGTCTCTCCGGACTATGGCTACACCTTC
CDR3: CASSVSPDYGYTF

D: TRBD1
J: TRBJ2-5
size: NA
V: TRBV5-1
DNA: TGCGCCAGCAGCTTAGTGGGACAGCAACAAGAGACCCAGTACTTC
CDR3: CASSLVGQQQETQYF

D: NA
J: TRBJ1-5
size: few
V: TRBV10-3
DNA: TGTGCCATCGGGGGGGGCCCCACGCCCCAGCATTTT
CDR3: CAIGGGPTPQHF

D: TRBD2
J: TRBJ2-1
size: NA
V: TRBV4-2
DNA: TGTGCCAGCAGCCAAGAAAAACTAGCGGGCGAGCAGTTCTTC
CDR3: CASSQEKLAGEQFF

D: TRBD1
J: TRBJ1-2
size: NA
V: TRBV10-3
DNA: TGTGCCATCAGTGAACGCCCGGACAGGCTGGACGGCTACACCTTC
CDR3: CAISERPDRLDGYTF

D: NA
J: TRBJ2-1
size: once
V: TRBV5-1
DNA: TGCGCCAGCAGCTTGGCGGGGGAGGATTACAATGAGCAGTTCTTC
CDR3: CASSLAGEDYNEQFF

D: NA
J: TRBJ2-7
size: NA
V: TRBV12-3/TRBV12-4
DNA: TGTGCCAGCAGTACGACAGGTACGATGCAGTACTTC
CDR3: CASSTTGTMQYF

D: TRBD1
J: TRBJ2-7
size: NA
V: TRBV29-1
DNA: TGCAGCGGTTACGACAGGGCCCACGAGCAGTACTTC
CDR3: CSGYDRAHEQYF

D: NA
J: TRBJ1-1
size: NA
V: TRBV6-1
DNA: TGTGCCAGCAGTGATCCGTACAGGCTTGTCGACACTGAAGCTTTCTTT
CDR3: CASSDPYRLVDTEAFF

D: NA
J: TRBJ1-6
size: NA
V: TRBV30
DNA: TGTGCCTGGAATGAGTTCTATAATTCACCCCTCCACTTT
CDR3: CAWNEFYNSPLHF

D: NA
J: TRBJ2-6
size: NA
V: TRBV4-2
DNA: TGTGCCAGCAGCCAAGCAGGGCACTCTGGGGCCAACGTCCTGACTTTC
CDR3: CASSQAGHSGANVLTF

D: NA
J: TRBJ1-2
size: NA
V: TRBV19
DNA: TGTGCCAGTAGTATAGTGGGGCGGCGGACCTATGGCTACACCTTC
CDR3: CASSIVGRRTYGYTF

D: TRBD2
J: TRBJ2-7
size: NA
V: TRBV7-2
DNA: TGTGCCAGCAGCGCCGCGGGGGGCAACTACGAGCAGTACTTC
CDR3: CASSAAGGNYEQYF

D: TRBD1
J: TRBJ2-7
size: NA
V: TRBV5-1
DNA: TGCGCCAGCAGCTTGGGACAACAGGGGCCCGAGCAGTACTTC
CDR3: CASSLGQQGPEQYF

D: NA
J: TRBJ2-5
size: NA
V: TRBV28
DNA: TGTGCCAGCAGTTTACGGGTGACCCAGTACTTC
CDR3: CASSLRVTQYF